The 32 T cell receptor beta chains given below trace back to one sample, sequenced in a study of shared T cell receptors in the human thymus. Method: immunoSEQ multiplex PCR; TCRdb's copy keeps in-frame clones and lacks some. The repertoire holds about 660,000 clones, with roughly 90% as singletons. This sample also belongs to another study, concerning human thymus T cells.

The specimen was thymocytes. The receptors derive from a boy less than two years old with a congenital heart defect.

This clone was seen a single time. The chain carries TRBV4-3 and TRBJ2-7; 9 nucleotides align to TRBD1. CDR1 and CDR2 from the germline V gene are LGHNA and YSLEER. The J segment lost 3 bases and the V segment lost 3 bases, leaving 9 bases of the junction unmatched. The length of the CDR3 is 16 residues. The CDR3 is CASSHVTQGASYEQYF. CDR3 in DNA: TGCGCCAGCAGCCACGTAACACAGGGGGCTAGCTACGAGCAGTACTTC.

The genes are TRBV7-2 and TRBJ1-5; 10 bases align to TRBD1. The germline CDR1 and CDR2 sequences are SGHTA and FQGNSA. Germline trimming cut 3 bases from V and 5 bases from J; bases unmatched to any gene: 4. The CDR3 loop spans 15 amino acids. CDR3 in DNA: TGTGCCAGCAGCTTCTCCGGGACAGGGGATCAGCCCCAGCATTTT. It translates to CASSFSGTGDQPQHF.

As to this clone: At the DNA level, this CDR3 is encoded by other sequences in the same sample as well. The V call is TRBV28, the J call TRBJ2-1; D may be TRBD2 (5 bases). V gave up 4 bases and J gave up 4 bases, with 8 bases separating them. This CDR3 has 13 residues. Germline-derived CDR1 and CDR2 are MDHEN and SYDVKM. The DNA for the CDR3 is TGTGCCAGCAGTTCGGACTCGTACAATGAGCAGTTCTTC. The encoded protein is CASSSDSYNEQFF. The full variable domain, completed using reference TRBV28 and TRBJ2-1, is DVKVTQSSRYLVKRTGEKVFLECVQDMDHENMFWYRQDPGLGLRLIYFSYDVKMKEKGDIPEGYSVSREKKERFSLILESASTNQTSMYLCASSSDSYNEQFFGPGTRLTVL.

Worth noting for this clone: At the DNA level, this CDR3 is encoded by other sequences in the same sample as well. The V and J genes are TRBV27 and TRBJ2-2; possible D gene TRBD2, 5 bases. V was clipped by 2 bases and J by 6 bases, with 10 bases between them. Germline V lookup: CDR1 MNHEY, CDR2 SMNVEV (reference sequence). The CDR3 has 14 amino acids. The DNA for the CDR3 is TGTGCCAGCAGTTTAGGAGGTCTCGCCGGGGAGCTGTTTTTT. The encoded protein is CASSLGGLAGELFF.

V is TRBV29-1 and J is TRBJ2-3, with TRBD1 as a possible D gene (6 bases). V was shortened by 2 bases and J by 2 bases, with 17 bases between the two germline ends. Germline CDR1 and CDR2: SQVTM and ANQGSEA. The CDR3 has 16 amino acids. Here the CDR3 reads CSVEFRQAHNTDTQYF. As DNA, the CDR3 is TGCAGCGTTGAATTTCGACAGGCCCATAACACAGATACGCAGTATTTT.

V and J are TRBV6-7 and TRBJ1-4; 7 bases map to TRBD1. TRBV6-7 qualifies as an ORF whose function is uncertain. V lost 2 bases, J lost 3 bases, and 15 bases stayed unmatched. CDR3 length: 19 amino acids. The CDR3, as DNA: TGTGCCAGCAGTTACGGGGCCCGCGACGAGGGGGCTTCTAATGAAAAACTGTTTTTT. This gives the protein CASSYGARDEGASNEKLFF.

This chain connects TRBV5-6 to TRBJ2-1; 11 bases map to TRBD2. Germline V gene sequence: CDR1 SGHDT, CDR2 YYEEEE. Losses at the gene ends were 4 bases for V and 4 bases for J; bases not matched to a gene: 10. The CDR3 runs 17 residues. The CDR3 here is CASSPPGTSGVYNEQFF. The CDR3 coding sequence is TGTGCCAGCAGCCCGCCCGGGACTAGCGGAGTTTACAATGAGCAGTTCTTC.

The gene calls are TRBV5-3 and TRBJ1-2, with TRBD1 as a possible D gene (5 bases). TRBV5-3 is designated an ORF whose function remains uncertain. V shed 1 base and J shed 7 bases, with 14 bases lying between them. This CDR3 spans 14 amino acids. The chain's CDR3 is CARSLSRVIGGYTF. The CDR3 nucleotides are TGTGCCAGAAGCTTGTCCAGGGTGATTGGTGGCTACACCTTC.

The chain employs TRBV28 and TRBJ2-1; the D gene is possibly TRBD2 (7 bases). The V gene lost 4 bases and the J gene lost 8 bases, with 18 bases spanning the gap. Germline assignment: CDR1 MDHEN and CDR2 SYDVKM. This CDR3 spans 15 amino acids. The DNA for the CDR3 is TGTGCCAGCAGTTCACAGGGAGGGACCCTGGATGAGCAGTTCTTC. This translates into CASSSQGGTLDEQFF.

The chain joins TRBV4-3 to TRBJ2-2; TRBD2 matches at 11 bases. The CDR3 consists of 19 residues. J lost 1 base, V lost 0 bases, and 7 bases had no gene match. Germline-derived CDR1 and CDR2 are LGHNA and YSLEER. CDR3 residues: CASSQDLASGRMNTGELFF. DNA of the CDR3: TGCGCCAGCAGCCAAGATTTAGCTAGCGGGAGGATGAACACCGGGGAGCTGTTTTTT.

The J gene is TRBJ1-3, the V gene TRBV5-6; 8 bases align to TRBD1. This CDR3 is built from 16 residues. Germline loops: CDR1 SGHDT, CDR2 YYEEEE. The trim removed 0 bases at V and 4 bases at J, leaving 6 bases unmatched. CDR3 residues: CASSLAGGQTGNTIYF. The CDR3 nucleotides are TGTGCCAGCAGCTTGGCAGGGGGCCAGACAGGAAACACCATATATTTT. The complete variable domain, with remaining parts taken from reference TRBV5-6 and TRBJ1-3, reads DAGVTQSPTHLIKTRGQQVTLRCSPKSGHDTVSWYQQALGQGPQFIFQYYEEEERQRGNFPDRFSGHQFPNYSSELNVNALLLGDSALYLCASSLAGGQTGNTIYFGEGSWLTVV.

The chain joins TRBV14 to TRBJ2-7; TRBD2 matches at 9 bases. Trimming at V came to 1 base and at J to 3 bases, leaving 7 bases not matched to a gene. CDR3 size: 16 residues. The germline V gene has CDR1 SGHDN and CDR2 FVKESK. DNA for the CDR3: TGTGCCAGCAGCCAAGGGGAGGCTAGCGGGATCTACGAGCAGTACTTC. Protein product: CASSQGEASGIYEQYF.

The chain recombines TRBV5-8 with TRBJ2-1, with 12 bases fitting TRBD2. The CDR3 loop spans 16 amino acids. Unmatched junction bases numbered 10, after V lost 4 bases and J lost 8 bases. Germline V lookup: CDR1 SGHTS, CDR2 YDEGEE. The CDR3 sequence: CASSHGGLAGGDEQFF. The CDR3 DNA is TGTGCCAGCAGCCACGGAGGGCTAGCGGGAGGGGATGAGCAGTTCTTC.

V and J are TRBV28 and TRBJ2-1; D possibly corresponds to TRBD1 (5 bases). Between the trimmed V and J ends, which lost 2 bases and 7 bases, there was a span of 12 bases. There are 14 residues in the CDR3. CDR1 and CDR2 from the germline V gene are MDHEN and SYDVKM. This CDR3 reads CASSLRGRQNEQFF. CDR3 nucleotide sequence: TGTGCCAGCAGTTTACGTGGGCGACAGAATGAGCAGTTCTTC.

As to this clone: An end of the junction differs from the germline gene, which may be a read error. The chain links TRBV2 to TRBJ2-7; 10 bases align to TRBD2. Per the germline V gene, CDR1 is SNHLY and CDR2 is FYNNEI. The CDR3 consists of 15 residues. The CDR3 sequence: CASREGLADGYEQYF. CDR3 DNA sequence: TGTGCCAGCAGAGAAGGACTAGCGGATGGCTACGAGCAGTACTTC.

The V gene is TRBV7-9, the J gene TRBJ2-1, with 11 bases matching TRBD2. The CDR3 totals 15 residues. V was clipped by 5 bases and J by 8 bases; unmatched bases: 8. CDR1 is SEHNR and CDR2 is FQNEAQ in the germline V gene (reference sequence). CDR3 coding DNA: TGTGCCAGCAGCCACCGTAGCGGGAGGGCCCATGAGCAGTTCTTC. This encodes CASSHRSGRAHEQFF.

The chain uses TRBV7-6 and TRBJ1-1; 8 bases line up with TRBD1. V lost 3 bases, J lost 4 bases, and 10 bases stayed unmatched. The CDR3 is made up of 16 amino acids. The germline gives CDR1 SGHVS, CDR2 FNYEAQ. CDR3 residues: CASSFSPTGGGTEAFF. CDR3 bases: TGTGCCAGCAGCTTCTCCCCAACAGGGGGTGGCACTGAAGCTTTCTTT.

V and J are TRBV5-5 and TRBJ2-7, with TRBD2 matching over 9 bases. The J segment lost 3 bases and the V segment lost 3 bases, leaving 16 bases of the junction unmatched. Germline loops: CDR1 SGHKS, CDR2 YYEKEE (reference sequence). This CDR3 has 18 residues. Here the CDR3 DNA reads TGTGCCAGCAGCTCCCTAGCGGGAACGGGCGGGGAAGACTACGAGCAGTACTTC. Its translation: CASSSLAGTGGEDYEQYF.

V and J are TRBV5-5 and TRBJ2-7; perhaps TRBD1 as D (6 bases). The CDR3 is made up of 14 amino acids. Germline V gene data show CDR1 as SGHKS and CDR2 as YYEKEE (reference sequence). V lost 4 bases, J lost 2 bases, and 13 bases lay in between. The CDR3 DNA follows: TGTGCCAGCAGCCACCGGGACAACCCCTACGAGCAGTACTTC. Amino acid sequence: CASSHRDNPYEQYF. Complete variable domain (other parts from reference TRBV5-5 and TRBJ2-7): DAGVTQSPTHLIKTRGQQVTLRCSPISGHKSVSWYQQVLGQGPQFIFQYYEKEERGRGNFPDRFSARQFPNYSSELNVNALLLGDSALYLCASSHRDNPYEQYFGPGTRLTVT.

The rearrangement joins TRBV9 to TRBJ2-1; tentatively, D is TRBD2 (5 bases). From germline, CDR1 is SGDLS and CDR2 YYNGEE. This CDR3 spans 13 amino acids. Between the trimmed V and J ends, which lost 3 bases and 9 bases, there was a span of 13 bases. In DNA, the CDR3 is TGTGCCAGCAGCGCCGGACTCGTGGGTGAGCAGTTCTTC. Amino acid sequence: CASSAGLVGEQFF.

The chain recombines TRBV5-1 with TRBJ2-7, with unresolved D. Germline CDR1 reads SGHRS; CDR2 reads YFSETQ. Trimming shortened V by 3 bases and J by 0 bases, and 4 bases separated the two germline ends. The CDR3 has 12 amino acids. CDR3 sequence: CASSSYSYEQYF. CDR3 nucleotides: TGCGCCAGCAGCTCCTACTCCTACGAGCAGTACTTC. Combining the CDR3 with reference TRBV5-1 and TRBJ2-7 gives the whole variable domain KAGVTQTPRYLIKTRGQQVTLSCSPISGHRSVSWYQQTPGQGLQFLFEYFSETQRNKGNFPGRFSGRQFSNSRSEMNVSTLELGDSALYLCASSSYSYEQYFGPGTRLTVT.

The chain employs TRBV25-1 and TRBJ1-2, with a tentative D call TRBD1 (6 bases). Trimming removed 3 bases from V and 3 bases from J, with 11 bases in between. The CDR3 extends over 14 amino acids. Germline V gene lookup returns CDR1 MGHDK and CDR2 SYGVNS. CDR3 DNA sequence: TGTGCCAGCAGTGACGGGGGGCGCGACTATGGCTACACCTTC. Translating it yields CASSDGGRDYGYTF.

The CDR3 sequence is CASSAGLAVSYEQYF. In DNA form, the CDR3 reads TGTGCCAGCAGTGCCGGACTAGCGGTCTCCTACGAGCAGTACTTC. This chain links TRBV28 with TRBJ2-7; 10 positions match TRBD2. Germline V CDR1 and CDR2: MDHEN, SYDVKM. The V segment lost 5 bases and the J segment 0 bases; nucleotides outside the gene matches: 4. This CDR3 region has 15 residues. The whole variable domain, filled in from reference TRBV28 and TRBJ2-7, reads DVKVTQSSRYLVKRTGEKVFLECVQDMDHENMFWYRQDPGLGLRLIYFSYDVKMKEKGDIPEGYSVSREKKERFSLILESASTNQTSMYLCASSAGLAVSYEQYFGPGTRLTVT.

V gene TRBV14 combines with J gene TRBJ2-1, with D unclear. The CDR3 runs 18 residues. V lost 0 bases, J lost 3 bases, and 18 bases lay in between. The germline V gene encodes CDR1 SGHDN and CDR2 FVKESK. CDR3 bases: TGTGCCAGCAGCCAAGAAGCCCCACTATTCGATGACTACAATGAGCAGTTCTTC. Protein: CASSQEAPLFDDYNEQFF. The whole variable domain, filled in from reference TRBV14 and TRBJ2-1, reads EAGVTQFPSHSVIEKGQTVTLRCDPISGHDNLYWYRRVMGKEIKFLLHFVKESKQDESGMPNNRFLAERTGGTYSTLKVQPAELEDSGVYFCASSQEAPLFDDYNEQFFGPGTRLTVL.

This chain joins TRBV27 and TRBJ2-1, with TRBD2 as a possible D gene (6 bases). V was clipped by 5 bases and J by 10 bases, with 12 bases between them. CDR1 is MNHEY and CDR2 is SMNVEV in the germline V gene (reference sequence). The CDR3 has 12 residues. CDR3 loop: CASSPGLHEQFF. CDR3 coding DNA: TGTGCCAGCAGTCCGGGACTCCACGAGCAGTTCTTC.

This clone was recorded once. V usage is TRBV6-7 and J usage is TRBJ2-2; TRBD2 matches 14 bases. TRBV6-7 is an open reading frame, and its role is uncertain. Trimming at V came to 4 bases and at J to 4 bases, leaving 20 bases not matched to a gene. The CDR3 is 22 amino acids. CDR3 nucleotide sequence: TGTGCCAGCAGTTCAACCAAACGCCCCCCGGGACTAGCGGGAGATGGCACCGGGGAGCTGTTTTTT. It codes for CASSSTKRPPGLAGDGTGELFF.

V usage is TRBV21-1 and J usage is TRBJ2-7; the D segment call TRBD1 is taken from the table without a DNA check. TRBV21-1 is flagged as a pseudogene. This CDR3 region has 14 residues. CDR3 residues: CASSQEDISYEQYF. DNA of the CDR3: TGTGCCAGCAGCCAAGAGGACATCTCCTACGAGCAGTACTTC.

This chain connects TRBV7-8 to TRBJ2-7, with 8 positions matching TRBD2. The V and J ends lost 6 bases and 2 bases, in that order; junction bases with no gene match: 6. The CDR3 is 14 residues long. From germline, CDR1 is SGHVS and CDR2 FQNEAQ. The CDR3 is CASSSWREAYEQYF. In DNA, the CDR3 is TGTGCCAGCAGTTCGTGGCGGGAGGCCTACGAGCAGTACTTC.

The chain combines TRBV27 with TRBJ2-2, with 11 bases lining up with TRBD1. CDR3 length: 15 amino acids. Germline CDR1 MNHEY, CDR2 SMNVEV (reference sequence). V lost 4 bases to trimming and J lost 4 bases; unmatched junction nucleotides: 2. The CDR3 here is CASSSGTGGTGELFF. The CDR3 bases are TGTGCCAGCAGTTCGGGGACAGGGGGCACCGGGGAGCTGTTTTTT.

This clone was counted between two and nine times. CDR3 in amino acids: CASSLYQGASGELFF. The DNA for the CDR3 is TGTGCCAGCAGCTTGTACCAGGGGGCTAGCGGGGAGCTGTTTTTT. The chain links TRBV5-6 to TRBJ2-2; 8 positions match TRBD1. After removal of 1 base from V and 7 bases from J, the junction contained 6 bases not matched to a gene. The CDR3 contains 15 residues. CDR1 and CDR2 (germline): SGHDT, YYEEEE.

The genes are TRBV5-8 and TRBJ2-1, with 7 positions matching TRBD2. Losses at the gene ends were 2 bases for V and 0 bases for J; bases not matched to a gene: 5. Germline assignment: CDR1 SGHTS and CDR2 YDEGEE. There are 16 residues in the CDR3. DNA for the CDR3: TGTGCCAGCAGCTTACGGGGCGGGAGCTCCTACAATGAGCAGTTCTTC. Its translation is CASSLRGGSSYNEQFF.

This sequence joins TRBV18 and TRBJ2-7, with D maybe TRBD1 (6 bases). Trimming left V 4 bases short and J 2 bases short, with 9 bases between. The CDR3 loop spans 13 amino acids. Per germline, CDR1 KGHSH and CDR2 LQKENI. The CDR3 region is CASSLGHTYEQYF. As DNA, the CDR3 is TGTGCCAGCTCACTGGGACACACCTACGAGCAGTACTTC.